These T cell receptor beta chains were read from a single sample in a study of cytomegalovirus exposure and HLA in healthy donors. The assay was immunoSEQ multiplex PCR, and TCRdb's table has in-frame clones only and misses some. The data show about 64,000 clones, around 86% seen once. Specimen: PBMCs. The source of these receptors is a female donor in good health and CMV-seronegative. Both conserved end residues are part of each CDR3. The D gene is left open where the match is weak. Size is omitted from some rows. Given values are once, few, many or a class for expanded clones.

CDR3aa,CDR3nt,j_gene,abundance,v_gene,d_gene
CASSFSTSGESYEQYF,TGTGCCAGCAGTTTCTCCACTAGCGGGGAAAGTTACGAGCAGTACTTC,TRBJ2-7,few,TRBV28,TRBD2
CASSFRTSGLTDTQYF,TGTGCCAGCAGCTTCCGGACTAGCGGCCTCACAGATACGCAGTATTTT,TRBJ2-3,.,TRBV7-9,TRBD2
CASSFLGGASSYEQYF,TGTGCCAGCAGTTTTTTAGGCGGGGCGAGCTCCTACGAGCAGTACTTC,TRBJ2-7,.,TRBV28,.
CASSFAAGGMPYEQYF,TGTGCCAGCAGCTTTGCTGCGGGAGGGATGCCCTACGAGCAGTACTTC,TRBJ2-7,once,TRBV7-2,TRBD2
CASRGQGETQYF,TGTGCCAGTAGGGGGCAGGGGGAGACCCAGTACTTC,TRBJ2-5,.,TRBV11-2,TRBD1
CASSKGSEQGWETQYF,TGTGCCAGCAGCAAAGGCTCAGAACAGGGATGGGAGACCCAGTACTTC,TRBJ2-5,once,TRBV21-1,.
CASSLGTASNQPQHF,TGCGCCAGCAGCTTGGGGACAGCAAGTAATCAGCCCCAGCATTTT,TRBJ1-5,once,TRBV5-1,.
CASSLMGTRGDEQFF,TGTGCCAGCAGCTTAATGGGGACTAGAGGGGATGAGCAGTTCTTC,TRBJ2-1,once,TRBV7-3,TRBD2
CASSLAQGTGELFF,TGTGCTAGCAGCTTAGCGCAGGGCACCGGGGAGCTGTTTTTT,TRBJ2-2,.,TRBV7-7,.
CASSTSSGFQGGYGYTF,TGTGCCAGTAGTACGTCCTCCGGGTTCCAGGGGGGCTATGGCTACACCTTC,TRBJ1-2,.,TRBV19,TRBD1
CASEKGDTGELFF,TGTGCCAGTGAGAAGGGGGACACCGGGGAGCTGTTTTTT,TRBJ2-2,.,TRBV19,.
CARERTGDYEQYF,TGTGCCAGGGAACGGACAGGAGACTACGAGCAGTACTTC,TRBJ2-7,.,TRBV21-1,.
CAIFRELADTIYF,TGTGCCATTTTCAGGGAACTCGCGGACACCATATATTTT,TRBJ1-3,.,TRBV10-3,.
CAISDAGTPIPSYEANGLTF,TGTGCCATCAGTGATGCGGGAACCCCGATACCTTCTTATGAGGCCAACGGCCTGACTTTC,TRBJ2-6,few,TRBV10-3,.
CASSIAPEEETQYF,TGTGCCAGTAGTATTGCCCCGGAGGAGGAGACCCAGTACTTC,TRBJ2-5,.,TRBV19,.
CASPKGAGGKAQYF,TGTGCCAGCCCTAAGGGGGCAGGGGGAAAGGCCCAGTACTTC,TRBJ2-5,.,TRBV28,TRBD1
CASTQQASYSNQPQHF,TGTGCCAGTACCCAACAGGCCAGTTATAGCAATCAGCCCCAGCATTTT,TRBJ1-5,.,TRBV19,.
CASSEKNIHSLDQETQYF,TGTGCCAGCAGCGAAAAAAACATTCACAGCCTTGACCAAGAGACCCAGTACTTC,TRBJ2-5,.,TRBV5-6,.
CASSEATNSGWADTQYF,TGTGCCAGCAGTGAAGCGACAAACAGTGGATGGGCAGATACGCAGTATTTT,TRBJ2-3,.,TRBV6-1,.
CASSLVTGQYF,TGTGCCAGCAGCTTAGTCACAGGCCAGTACTTC,TRBJ2-5,.,TRBV11-2,.
CASSETGGMDTQYF,TGTGCCAGCAGCGAGACAGGTGGGATGGATACGCAGTATTTT,TRBJ2-3,once,TRBV9,.
CASSGLGTGADTQYF,TGTGCCAGCAGTGGATTAGGGACAGGGGCAGATACGCAGTATTTT,TRBJ2-3,.,TRBV2,TRBD1
CASSDTGGTGARNEQFF,TGTGCCAGCAGTGACACGGGTGGGACAGGGGCGCGGAATGAGCAGTTCTTC,TRBJ2-1,.,TRBV6-4,TRBD1
CASSVEESSGNTIYF,TGTGCCAGCAGCGTAGAGGAGAGCTCTGGAAACACCATATATTTT,TRBJ1-3,once,TRBV9,.
CASSLHTPQAGVVDEQFF,TGTGCCAGCAGCTTGCATACCCCCCAGGCAGGGGTGGTGGATGAGCAGTTCTTC,TRBJ2-1,.,TRBV5-8,.
CASSPGGAGGSYEQYF,TGTGCCAGCAGCCCCGGAGGAGCGGGGGGCTCCTACGAGCAGTACTTC,TRBJ2-7,.,TRBV5-4,TRBD2
CAISPGQGLDTQYF,TGTGCCATCAGCCCGGGACAGGGTTTAGATACGCAGTATTTT,TRBJ2-3,.,TRBV10-3,TRBD1
CASSLGDRFTSGNTIYF,TGCGCCAGCAGCTTGGGTGACAGGTTCACCTCTGGAAACACCATATATTTT,TRBJ1-3,.,TRBV5-1,.
CASSQGTANSPLHF,TGTGCCAGCAGCCAGGGGACAGCTAATTCACCCCTCCACTTT,TRBJ1-6,.,TRBV14,TRBD1
CASSPGPGQGKENTEAFF,TGTGCCAGCAGCCCGGGTCCGGGACAGGGGAAGGAGAACACTGAAGCTTTCTTT,TRBJ1-1,.,TRBV11-1,TRBD1